A selection of T cell receptor beta chains follows, all from one sample in a study of blood T cell repertoires in COVID-19. Assay used: immunoSEQ multiplex PCR; TCRdb lists only in-frame clones, some missing. The sample holds a few hundred thousand clones, approximately 90% seen once. Specimen: PBMCs or T cells enriched from blood (not recorded which). These receptor sequences come from a woman in her forties who had recovered from COVID-19. CDR3s include the opening cysteine and the closing phenylalanine or tryptophan. D genes are given only for firm matches. Rows give clone size only sometimes, using once, few, many, or a class for an expanded clone.

V	D	J	size	CDR3	DNA
TRBV11-3	TRBD1	TRBJ1-6	.	CASSRYWGQGRNSPLHF	TGTGCCAGCAGCCGTTATTGGGGACAGGGACGAAATTCACCCCTCCACTTT
TRBV29-1	TRBD1	TRBJ2-5	.	CSVEQGEETQYF	TGCAGCGTTGAACAGGGGGAAGAGACCCAGTACTTC
TRBV24-1	TRBD2	TRBJ2-1	.	CATSLPPGGFGGSSYNEQFF	TGTGCCACCAGTTTACCCCCTGGCGGGTTCGGGGGGAGCTCCTACAATGAGCAGTTCTTC
TRBV6-1	TRBD2	TRBJ2-2	.	CASSVQLAGNTGELFF	TGTGCCAGCAGTGTGCAGCTAGCGGGTAACACCGGGGAGCTGTTTTTT
TRBV21-1	.	TRBJ1-2	.	CASSKGYGNRGIKNYGYTF	TGTGCCAGCAGCAAAGGGTATGGGAACAGGGGGATAAAGAACTATGGCTACACCTTC
TRBV7-6	.	TRBJ2-1	.	CASSSSGTYNEQFF	TGTGCCAGCAGCAGTAGCGGAACCTACAATGAGCAGTTCTTC
TRBV2	.	TRBJ2-3	.	CASSGIPDTQYF	TGTGCCAGCAGCGGGATCCCAGATACGCAGTATTTT
TRBV15	.	TRBJ1-2	.	CATSRDPRQNYGYTF	TGTGCCACCAGCAGAGATCCCCGCCAGAACTATGGCTACACCTTC
TRBV30	.	TRBJ1-1	.	CAWVVAERGTEAFF	TGTGCCTGGGTGGTTGCCGAACGCGGGACTGAAGCTTTCTTT
TRBV11-2	TRBD1	TRBJ2-5	.	CATAGTEQETQYF	TGTGCCACCGCCGGGACAGAACAAGAGACCCAGTACTTC
TRBV5-6	TRBD2	TRBJ2-1	.	CASSGWAGGEEQFF	TGTGCCAGCAGCGGATGGGCGGGGGGCGAGGAGCAGTTCTTC
TRBV19	TRBD1	TRBJ2-1	.	CASSIGWRDRAYNEQFF	TGTGCCAGTAGTATAGGGTGGAGGGACAGGGCTTACAATGAGCAGTTCTTC
TRBV21-1	.	TRBJ2-7	.	CASSKTQGVGEQYF	TGTGCCAGCAGCAAAACACAGGGCGTCGGAGAGCAGTACTTC
TRBV27	.	TRBJ2-7	.	CASSFGGLSYEQYF	TGTGCCAGCAGTTTCGGGGGTCTGTCCTACGAGCAGTACTTC
TRBV28	.	TRBJ1-1	once	CASSLERLGPGFF	TGTGCCAGCAGTTTAGAAAGGCTGGGCCCAGGTTTCTTT